The present T cell receptor (beta chain) was sequenced within a study of cytomegalovirus exposure and HLA in healthy donors. Germline assignment: CDR1 MNHEY and CDR2 SMNVEV (reference sequence). V was pared by 5 bases and J by 9 bases, with 17 bases between. This CDR3 region has 14 residues. Vbeta (60) and Jbeta (13) primers were used in the PCR. Profiled with immunoSEQ multiplex PCR; TCRdb holds only in-frame clones, not every one. This sample's clone table lists some 55,000 clones. This clonotype was sampled from a man in his late teens or twenties in good health and CMV-seropositive. This chain joins TRBV27 and TRBJ1-3; D not certain. Sequences were obtained from PBMCs. The CDR3: CASSPQFDIGTIYF. CDR3 nucleotide sequence: TGTGCCAGCAGTCCCCAGTTCGACATCGGCACCATATATTTT.